Shown below are 22 T cell receptor beta chains from a single sample sequenced in a study of human T cells and chemical hapten exposure. One entry per CDR3 protein, called by TCRdb with MiXCR from the RACE reads. This sample yields about 270,000 distinct CDR3 sequences, of which about 7.7% are seen a single time; 1.2% belongs to the top ten. Time point given: pre-sensitization, week 0. The treatment: therapeutic diphenylcyclopropenone sensitization with weekly scalp DPC. This specimen was whole blood, taken in connection with sensitization to the hapten diphenylcyclopropenone (DPC). The receptors come from a man between 18 and 35 years old with alopecia areata. Some clones in this sample may be carry-over from other donors' samples.

A few counts support this clonotype. The rearrangement joins TRBV24-1 to TRBJ2-1; D might be TRBD1 (7 bases). The CDR3 covers 14 residues. V dropped 4 bases and J dropped 8 bases, with 14 bases sitting between them. Germline V CDR1 and CDR2: KGHDR, SFDVKD. CDR3: CATSDSQGGDEQFF. The DNA of the CDR3 is TGTGCCACCAGTGACTCCCAGGGGGGCGATGAGCAGTTCTTC.

The V call is TRBV9, the J call TRBJ2-5; a possible D gene is TRBD1 (6 bases). V dropped 0 bases and J dropped 4 bases, with 10 bases sitting between them. The CDR3 loop spans 14 amino acids. Germline CDR1 is SGDLS and CDR2 is YYNGEE. In DNA, the CDR3 is TGTGCCAGCAGCGTAGGAATACAGGGAGAGACCCAGTACTTC. As protein: CASSVGIQGETQYF.

This clonotype was seen only a few times. The chain is built from TRBV5-1 and TRBJ1-1; D call uncertain. Trimming pared 4 bases from V and 0 bases from J, leaving 10 bases between. CDR1 is SGHRS, CDR2 YFSETQ, per germline. The CDR3 covers 14 residues. CDR3 DNA: TGCGCCAGCAGCACGGACGGCCTGAACACTGAAGCTTTCTTT. This encodes CASSTDGLNTEAFF.

The chain carries TRBV6-5 and TRBJ1-2, with TRBD1 as a possible D gene (5 bases). With 8 bases removed from V and 7 bases from J, the gap between germline ends came to 11 bases. CDR1 is MNHEY, CDR2 SVGAGI, per germline. This CDR3 region has 11 residues. The CDR3 reads CASRQGGGYTF. CDR3 nucleotides: TGTGCCAGCCGGCAGGGAGGTGGCTACACCTTC.

This clonotype was seen many times. V and J are TRBV20-1 and TRBJ1-5; D is ambiguous. Looked up from germline, CDR1 is DFQATT and CDR2 is SNEGSKA (reference sequence). Trimming left V 0 bases short and J 5 bases short, with 20 bases between. The CDR3 sequence is 17 residues long. The CDR3 here is CSARDIRQNGYYQPQHF. CDR3 DNA sequence: TGCAGTGCTAGAGATATTCGCCAGAATGGGTATTATCAGCCCCAGCATTTT.

The CDR3 protein is CASVTGSPQPYEQYF. The CDR3 DNA sequence: TGTGCCAGCGTCACAGGGTCGCCTCAACCTTACGAGCAGTACTTC. The gene calls are TRBV28 and TRBJ2-7; a possible D gene is TRBD1 (6 bases). Germline CDR1 is MDHEN and CDR2 is SYDVKM. Trimming cost V 8 bases and J 4 bases, with 21 bases left between them. This CDR3 contains 15 residues.

There are a few counts of this clonotype. V usage is TRBV15 and J usage is TRBJ2-5; TRBD1 aligns across 10 bases. This CDR3 has 13 amino acids. Germline V CDR1 and CDR2: LNHNV, YYDKDF (reference sequence). Unmatched junction bases numbered 3, after V lost 6 bases and J lost 5 bases. Here the CDR3 reads CATRTGGGETQYF. The DNA of the CDR3 is TGTGCCACCAGGACAGGGGGCGGCGAGACCCAGTACTTC. Based on the CDR3 plus reference TRBV15 and TRBJ2-5, the full variable domain is DAMVIQNPRYQVTQFGKPVTLSCSQTLNHNVMYWYQQKSSQAPKLLFHYYDKDFNNEADTPDNFQSRRPNTSFCFLDIRSPGLGDTAMYLCATRTGGGETQYFGPGTRLLVL.

The rearrangement joins TRBV10-1 to TRBJ2-7; possibly TRBD1 for D (5 bases). Germline lookup yields CDR1 WNHNN and CDR2 SYGVQD (reference sequence). The V end lost 7 bases, the J end lost 4 bases, and 11 bases lay between the germline ends. The CDR3 spans 12 residues. DNA of the CDR3: TGCGCCAGCAACTCCGACAGATACGAGCAGTACGTC. Encoded protein: CASNSDRYEQYV.

This clonotype was found a few times. The J gene is TRBJ2-4, the V gene TRBV7-8; D possibly corresponds to TRBD1 (6 bases). This CDR3 has 15 residues. CDR1 and CDR2 (germline): SGHVS, FQNEAQ. The V end lost 5 bases, the J end lost 7 bases, and 18 bases lay between the germline ends. The CDR3 DNA sequence: TGTGCCAGCAGCCTTTTCCTCAGGGGAGTGAACATTCAGTACTTC. Translated: CASSLFLRGVNIQYF.

Many counts were recorded for this clonotype. The genes are TRBV25-1 and TRBJ1-1; D is uncertain. Per germline, CDR1 MGHDK and CDR2 SYGVNS. V lost 4 bases, J lost 8 bases, and 14 bases lay in between. The CDR3 length is 13 residues. DNA of the CDR3: TGTGCCAGCAGTGGAAGAGCTCTGGGGGAAGCTTTCTTT. Amino acids: CASSGRALGEAFF.

In its sample, this clonotype was seen many times. This chain uses TRBV6-2 or TRBV6-3 with TRBJ1-5; D is undetermined. Per germline, CDR1 MNHEY and CDR2 SVGEGT. This CDR3 spans 14 amino acids. V gave up 5 bases and J gave up 8 bases, with 16 bases separating them. The CDR3 here is CASSPAAPSEPQHF. In DNA form, the CDR3 reads TGTGCCAGCAGTCCCGCCGCCCCGAGTGAGCCCCAGCATTTT.

The gene calls are TRBV7-9 and TRBJ2-5; unclear D gene. V was shortened by 3 bases and J by 2 bases, with 10 bases between the two germline ends. Germline CDR1 reads SEHNR; CDR2 reads FQNEAQ (reference sequence). The CDR3 runs to 14 residues. The CDR3 loop is CASSFSSGQETQYF. Here the CDR3 DNA reads TGTGCCAGCAGCTTTTCGTCCGGACAAGAGACCCAGTACTTC.

This clonotype was recorded a few times. The J gene is TRBJ2-5, the V gene TRBV29-1; D is unresolved. The CDR3 is 13 amino acids. Looked up from germline, CDR1 is SQVTM and CDR2 is ANQGSEA. Between the trimmed V and J ends, which lost 8 bases and 4 bases, there was a span of 17 bases. The CDR3 sequence: CSTHAPPRETQYF. CDR3 bases: TGCAGCACCCATGCCCCCCCCCGAGAGACCCAGTACTTC. Combining the CDR3 with reference TRBV29-1 and TRBJ2-5 gives the whole variable domain SAVISQKPSRDICQRGTSLTIQCQVDSQVTMMFWYRQQPGQSLTLIATANQGSEATYESGFVIDKFPISRPNLTFSTLTVSNMSPEDSSIYLCSTHAPPRETQYFGPGTRLLVL.

This clonotype was seen a handful of times. The CDR3 DNA reads TGTGCCACCCAGCCCAGCACAGATACGCAGTATTTT. It is translated as CATQPSTDTQYF. This sequence joins TRBV28 and TRBJ2-3; the D is unclear. Germline CDR1 MDHEN, CDR2 SYDVKM. V dropped 10 bases and J dropped 0 bases, with 8 bases sitting between them. CDR3 length: 12 amino acids.

The rearrangement links TRBV4-3 to TRBJ1-1; perhaps TRBD1 as D (6 bases). The V gene's germline CDR1 is LGHNA and CDR2 YSLEER. V dropped 4 bases and J dropped 4 bases, with 16 bases sitting between them. The CDR3 covers 15 residues. CDR3 nucleotides: TGCGCCAGCAGCCCAAAAACAGGGAGAGGCACTGAAGCTTTCTTT. It specifies CASSPKTGRGTEAFF.

A few counts support this clonotype. This sequence joins TRBV12-3 or TRBV12-4 and TRBJ2-1; D could derive from TRBD1 or TRBD2 (5 bases each). V was clipped by 3 bases and J by 7 bases, with 7 bases between them. CDR3 size: 12 residues. The CDR3 spells CASSFEGNEQFF. Here the CDR3 DNA reads TGTGCCAGCAGTTTCGAGGGGAATGAGCAGTTCTTC.

Concerning this clonotype itself: The CDR3 does not close with the conserved phenylalanine or tryptophan, likely indicating a read error. The CDR3 is CAISEDPATDTQYY. Written as DNA, the CDR3 is TGTGCCATCAGTGAAGACCCAGCCACAGATACGCAGTATTAT. The gene calls are TRBV10-3 and TRBJ2-3; D unclear. CDR1 is ENHRY and CDR2 is SYGVKD in the germline V gene. V lost 3 bases and J 2 bases, leaving 9 bases between the germline ends. The CDR3 runs 14 residues.

The chain is built from TRBV19 and TRBJ1-6, with D tentatively TRBD1 (5 bases). Germline V CDR1 and CDR2: LNHDA, SQIVND (reference sequence). The CDR3 has 12 residues. V gave up 5 bases and J gave up 14 bases, with 13 bases separating them. The CDR3 sequence is CASSSDRRSLHF. The CDR3 DNA is TGTGCCAGTAGTTCAGACAGAAGGTCCCTCCACTTT.

This chain uses TRBV6-5 with TRBJ2-7; TRBD2 aligns across 10 bases. With 6 bases clipped from V and 0 bases from J, the junction kept 17 bases outside the gene matches. Germline lookup yields CDR1 MNHEY and CDR2 SVGAGI. The CDR3 has 19 amino acids. The CDR3 is CASSLISGGNITVSYEQYF. The CDR3 bases are TGTGCCAGCAGCCTCATTAGCGGGGGGAATATTACCGTCTCCTACGAGCAGTACTTC.

V gene TRBV7-6 combines with J gene TRBJ2-7; 9 bases agree with TRBD1. Germline-derived CDR1 and CDR2 are SGHVS and FNYEAQ. The junction had 9 bases not matched to a gene; V was cut back by 1 base and J by 2 bases. The CDR3 has 17 residues. The CDR3 protein is CASSLEWGQGTPYEQYF. The CDR3 DNA reads TGTGCCAGCAGCTTAGAGTGGGGACAGGGAACACCCTACGAGCAGTACTTC. The whole variable domain, filled in from reference TRBV7-6 and TRBJ2-7, reads GAGVSQSPRYKVTKRGQDVALRCDPISGHVSLYWYRQALGQGPEFLTYFNYEAQQDKSGLPNDRFSAERPEGSISTLTIQRTEQRDSAMYRCASSLEWGQGTPYEQYFGPGTRLTVT.

In its sample, this clonotype was seen a few times. CDR3 in amino acids: CASSLSAFMNTEAFF. The CDR3 region has the DNA TGTGCCAGCAGTTTATCAGCCTTTATGAACACTGAAGCTTTCTTT. This chain uses TRBV28 with TRBJ1-1; D not certain. This CDR3 comprises 15 residues. Germline V CDR1 and CDR2: MDHEN, SYDVKM. V was shortened by 1 base and J by 0 bases, with 9 bases between the two germline ends.

This clonotype was observed at least ten times. This rearrangement joins TRBV4-1 to TRBJ1-2; maybe TRBD1 (6 bases). CDR1 and CDR2 from the germline V gene are MGHRA and YSYEKL. V was shortened by 1 base and J by 4 bases, with 16 bases between the two germline ends. CDR3 length: 16 amino acids. The CDR3 nucleotides are TGCGCCAGCAGCCAAGTAGGGCGGGGGGGCGGCTATGGCTACACCTTC. It encodes CASSQVGRGGGYGYTF.